The rows below give T cell receptor beta chains drawn from one sample of a study of vaccination and CD4 T cells after COVID-19. MiXCR was run by TCRdb on the PCR reads, yielding one entry per CDR3 protein. This sample yields roughly 28,000 distinct CDR3 sequences, of which roughly 50% are seen a single time; under 30% belongs to the top ten. These receptors are not linked to any known antigen. The starting material was CD4+ T cells from blood, cultured in vitro, obtained before SARS-CoV-2 vaccination. These receptor sequences come from a human donor who received a COVID-19 vaccine. The CDR3 runs from the conserved cysteine through the conserved F or W. The order of the fields is D gene, J gene, V gene, clone size, CDR3 DNA, CDR3 protein. The D gene is left open where the match is weak. Only part of the rows carry a size: once, few, many, or a class if the clone is expanded.

NA | TRBJ1-3 | TRBV30 | NA | TGTGCCTGGAGCGAGGGGACCGAAGTTTACTCTGGAAACACCATATATTTT | CAWSEGTEVYSGNTIYF
NA | TRBJ2-3 | TRBV30 | few | TGTGCCTGGAGTGTAGTGGAAGATACGCAGTATTTT | CAWSVVEDTQYF
TRBD2 | TRBJ2-1 | TRBV7-9 | NA | TGTGCCAGCAGCTTACGTACGGGGGGGCCTGTTGATGAGCAGTTCTTC | CASSLRTGGPVDEQFF
TRBD1 | TRBJ1-1 | TRBV27 | NA | TGTGCCAGCAGTTTAAGGGGGCGCAACACTGAAGCTTTCTTT | CASSLRGRNTEAFF
NA | TRBJ1-4 | TRBV15 | NA | TGTGCCACCAGCAGAGATCGTAATGAAAAACTGTTTTTT | CATSRDRNEKLFF
TRBD2 | TRBJ2-5 | TRBV7-8 | NA | TGTGCCAGCAGTGTACCCCAGGGACTAGGGGAGACCCAGTACTTC | CASSVPQGLGETQYF
TRBD1 | TRBJ2-1 | TRBV19 | NA | TGTGCCAGTAGTATACAAACCGGGACAGGGCTCCACAATGAGCAGTTCTTC | CASSIQTGTGLHNEQFF
NA | TRBJ2-2 | TRBV24-1 | NA | TGTGCCACCATGTCCCTGGATGCAGGGAACACCGGGGAGCTGTTTTTT | CATMSLDAGNTGELFF
TRBD1 | TRBJ1-5 | TRBV6-5 | few | TGTGCCAGCAGTTTCACAGGGGCAGGGCAGCCCCAGCATTTT | CASSFTGAGQPQHF
NA | TRBJ1-2 | TRBV5-6 | NA | TGTGCCAGCTCGATGTGGGGGGGGCGCGGAAACTATGGCTACACCTTC | CASSMWGGRGNYGYTF